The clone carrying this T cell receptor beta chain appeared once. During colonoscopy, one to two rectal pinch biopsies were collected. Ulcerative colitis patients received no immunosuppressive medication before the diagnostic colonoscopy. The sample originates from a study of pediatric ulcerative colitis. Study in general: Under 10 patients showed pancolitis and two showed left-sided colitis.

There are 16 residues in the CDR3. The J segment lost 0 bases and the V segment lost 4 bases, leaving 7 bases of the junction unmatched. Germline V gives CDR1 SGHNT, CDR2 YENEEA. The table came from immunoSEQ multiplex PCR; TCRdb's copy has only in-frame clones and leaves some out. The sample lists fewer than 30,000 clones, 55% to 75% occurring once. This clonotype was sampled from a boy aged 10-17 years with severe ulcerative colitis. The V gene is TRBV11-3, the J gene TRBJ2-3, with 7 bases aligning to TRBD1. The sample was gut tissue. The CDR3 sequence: CASSSPGTASTDTQYF. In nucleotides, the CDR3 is TGTGCCAGCAGCTCGCCAGGGACAGCTAGCACAGATACGCAGTATTTT.